A single sample is the source of the 10 T cell receptor beta chains below, sequenced in a study of shared clonotypes between healthy human individuals (dated by TCRdb to 2018 to 2020). The library was produced with the immunoSEQ multiplex PCR assay. TCRdb holds this immuneACCESS table with in-frame rearrangements only. Some clones are missing; in checked studies, unresolved V genes explain under half, and the rest has no known cause. This sample is represented by some 1 million clones; about 77% of them were singletons. Of the sample, nearly 1.5% falls within the top ten clones. Sequences were obtained from memory CD4+ T cells sorted from blood. This specimen's cell subset or site label, interpreted: CD45RA-negative fraction. The receptors here all came from a young man in good health.

Only a few counts were recorded for this clone. This chain joins TRBV28 and TRBJ1-1; maybe TRBD1 (6 bases). Germline V gene data show CDR1 as MDHEN and CDR2 as SYDVKM. V lost 3 bases and J 11 bases, leaving 22 bases between the germline ends. This CDR3 region has 15 residues. The CDR3 region has the DNA TGTGCCAGCAGTTTTGGGGCTAATCAGGGGATCGCGGCTTTCTTT. This encodes CASSFGANQGIAAFF.

This clone was detected only once. The chain links TRBV5-1 to TRBJ1-1; 7 bases fit TRBD1. The V gene end was trimmed by 9 bases and the J gene end by 3 bases; junction bases not matched to a gene: 14. This CDR3 contains 15 residues. Germline V gives CDR1 SGHRS, CDR2 YFSETQ. The DNA for the CDR3 is TGCGCCACCAAGCAGGGGGGGGCTCAGGACACTGAAGCTTTCTTT. This encodes CATKQGGAQDTEAFF.

The chain links TRBV5-1 to TRBJ2-5, with 7 bases matching TRBD2. Unmatched junction bases numbered 4, after V lost 8 bases and J lost 3 bases. The CDR3 contains 12 residues. Germline V lookup: CDR1 SGHRS, CDR2 YFSETQ. The CDR3 region is CARGRGEETQYF. The CDR3 bases are TGCGCCAGGGGCCGGGGGGAAGAGACCCAGTACTTC.

The chain uses TRBV5-1 and TRBJ2-3; no definite D call. V was shortened by 4 bases and J by 6 bases, with 15 bases between the two germline ends. This CDR3 spans 14 amino acids. The germline gives CDR1 SGHRS, CDR2 YFSETQ. The CDR3 loop reads CASSPSRGWDTQYF. The CDR3 nucleotides are TGCGCCAGCAGCCCGTCACGAGGATGGGATACGCAGTATTTT.

This chain joins TRBV9 and TRBJ2-7, with D tentatively TRBD1 (5 bases). This CDR3 is 15 amino acids long. V lost 3 bases to trimming and J lost 5 bases, with 18 bases between them. CDR1 SGDLS and CDR2 YYNGEE come from the germline V gene. The CDR3 DNA reads TGTGCCAGCAGCGAGGGGCCAAGCACGGCCGACGAGCAGTACTTC. Its protein is CASSEGPSTADEQYF.

V gene TRBV5-6 combines with J gene TRBJ1-1; D call uncertain. The CDR3 is 16 residues long. Germline assignment: CDR1 SGHDT and CDR2 YYEEEE. V lost 0 bases, J lost 0 bases, and 12 bases lay in between. The CDR3 here is CASSLAVITLNTEAFF. The DNA for the CDR3 is TGTGCCAGCAGCTTGGCTGTCATCACCTTGAACACTGAAGCTTTCTTT. The full variable domain, with the rest looked up from reference TRBV5-6 and TRBJ1-1, is DAGVTQSPTHLIKTRGQQVTLRCSPKSGHDTVSWYQQALGQGPQFIFQYYEEEERQRGNFPDRFSGHQFPNYSSELNVNALLLGDSALYLCASSLAVITLNTEAFFGQGTRLTVV.

The chain has TRBV5-1 and TRBJ1-3; D call uncertain. CDR1 and CDR2 (germline): SGHRS, YFSETQ. Trimming pared 5 bases from V and 0 bases from J, leaving 9 bases between. CDR3 size: 14 residues. CDR3 amino acids: CASSDGSSGNTIYF. In DNA form, the CDR3 reads TGCGCCAGCAGTGATGGAAGCTCTGGAAACACCATATATTTT.

Written as DNA, the CDR3 is TGCAGTAACCTCGGGCAGGGAACCAATGAGCAGTTCTTC. As protein: CSNLGQGTNEQFF. The chain couples TRBV29-1 to TRBJ2-1; D might be TRBD1 (5 bases). The length of the CDR3 is 13 residues. Germline values: CDR1 SQVTM, CDR2 ANQGSEA.

The gene calls are TRBV9 and TRBJ1-5; TRBD1 is a possible D gene (6 bases). The CDR3 length is 15 residues. Trimming removed 1 base at V and 5 bases at J, with 13 bases between. Germline CDR1 reads SGDLS; CDR2 reads YYNGEE. CDR3 region: CASSVTDRADQPQHF. The DNA for the CDR3 is TGTGCCAGCAGCGTAACGGACAGAGCCGATCAGCCCCAGCATTTT.

The V call is TRBV7-9, the J call TRBJ1-6; unclear D gene. CDR3 size: 17 residues. The V end was cut by 0 bases, the J end by 0 bases, with 9 bases between. From germline, CDR1 is SEHNR and CDR2 FQNEAQ (reference sequence). In DNA, the CDR3 is TGTGCCAGCAGCTTAGCGTCAGGAAACTCCTATAATTCACCCCTCCACTTT. This encodes CASSLASGNSYNSPLHF.